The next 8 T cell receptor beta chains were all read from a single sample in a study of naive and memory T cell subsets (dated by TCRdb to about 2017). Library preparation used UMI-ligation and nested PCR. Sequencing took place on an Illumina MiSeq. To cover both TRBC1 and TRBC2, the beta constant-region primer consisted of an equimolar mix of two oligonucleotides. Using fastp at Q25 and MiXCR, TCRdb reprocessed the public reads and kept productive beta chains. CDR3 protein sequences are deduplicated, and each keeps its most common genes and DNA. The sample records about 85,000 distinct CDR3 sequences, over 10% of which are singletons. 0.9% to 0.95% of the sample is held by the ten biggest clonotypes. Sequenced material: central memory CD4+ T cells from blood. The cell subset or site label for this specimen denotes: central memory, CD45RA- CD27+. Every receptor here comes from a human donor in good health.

CDR3 in amino acids: CSARDVRGKDEKLFF. The CDR3 DNA follows: TGCAGTGCTAGAGATGTCAGGGGAAAGGATGAAAAACTGTTTTTT. The chain has TRBV20-1 and TRBJ1-4; D is possibly TRBD1 (6 bases). CDR1 and CDR2 from the germline V gene are DFQATT and SNEGSKA (reference sequence). The CDR3 is 15 amino acids. The germline V and J ends were trimmed by 0 bases and 6 bases, with 14 bases remaining between them.

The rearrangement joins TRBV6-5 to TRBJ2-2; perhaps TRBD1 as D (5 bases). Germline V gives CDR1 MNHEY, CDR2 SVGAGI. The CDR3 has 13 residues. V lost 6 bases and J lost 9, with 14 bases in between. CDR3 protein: CASRSTVNWELFF. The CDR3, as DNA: TGTGCCAGCAGATCGACAGTGAACTGGGAGCTGTTTTTT.

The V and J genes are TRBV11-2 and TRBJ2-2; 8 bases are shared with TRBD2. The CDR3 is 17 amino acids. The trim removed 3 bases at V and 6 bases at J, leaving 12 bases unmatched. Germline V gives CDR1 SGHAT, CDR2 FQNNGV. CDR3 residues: CASSFLASGSRPGELFF. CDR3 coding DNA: TGTGCCAGCAGCTTCCTTGCAAGCGGGAGTAGACCCGGGGAGCTGTTTTTT. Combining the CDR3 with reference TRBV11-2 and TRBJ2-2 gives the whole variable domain EAGVAQSPRYKIIEKRQSVAFWCNPISGHATLYWYQQILGQGPKLLIQFQNNGVVDDSQLPKDRFSAERLKGVDSTLKIQPAKLEDSAVYLCASSFLASGSRPGELFFGEGSRLTVL.

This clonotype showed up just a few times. The CDR3 reads CASSFQGQGTDTQYF. The CDR3 nucleotides read TGTGCCAGCAGCTTCCAGGGGCAGGGGACAGATACGCAGTATTTT. The chain combines TRBV7-9 with TRBJ2-3, with TRBD1 as a possible D gene (6 bases). This CDR3 comprises 15 residues. V was cut by 3 bases and J by 3 bases, with 13 bases left in between. CDR1 and CDR2 (germline): SEHNR, FQNEAQ (reference sequence).

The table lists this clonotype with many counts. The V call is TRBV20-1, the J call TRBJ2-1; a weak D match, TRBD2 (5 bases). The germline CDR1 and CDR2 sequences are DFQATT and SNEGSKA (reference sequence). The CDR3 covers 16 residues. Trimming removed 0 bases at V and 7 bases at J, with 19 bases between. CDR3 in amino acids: CSARDYGGPGGNEQFF. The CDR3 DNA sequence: TGCAGTGCTAGAGATTACGGCGGGCCGGGTGGGAATGAGCAGTTCTTC.

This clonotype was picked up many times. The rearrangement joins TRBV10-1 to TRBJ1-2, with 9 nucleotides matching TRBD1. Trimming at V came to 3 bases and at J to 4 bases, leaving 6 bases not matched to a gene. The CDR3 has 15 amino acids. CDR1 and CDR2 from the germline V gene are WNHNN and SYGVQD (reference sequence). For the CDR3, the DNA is TGCGCCAGCAGTGAAACCGACAGGGGGTCCTATGGCTACACCTTC. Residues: CASSETDRGSYGYTF.

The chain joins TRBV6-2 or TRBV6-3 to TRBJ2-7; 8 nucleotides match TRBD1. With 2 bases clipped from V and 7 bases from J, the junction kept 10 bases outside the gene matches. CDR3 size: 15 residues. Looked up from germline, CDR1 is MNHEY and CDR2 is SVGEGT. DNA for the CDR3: TGTGCCAGCAGTTACCCCGGGACAGGCTGGGGGGAGCAGTACTTC. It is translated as CASSYPGTGWGEQYF.

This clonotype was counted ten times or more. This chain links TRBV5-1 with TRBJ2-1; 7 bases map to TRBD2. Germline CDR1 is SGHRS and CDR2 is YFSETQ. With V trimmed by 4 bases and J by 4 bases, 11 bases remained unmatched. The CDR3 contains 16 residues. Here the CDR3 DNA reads TGCGCCAGCAGCCTAACCGGGACTAAGACTTACAATGAGCAGTTCTTC. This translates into CASSLTGTKTYNEQFF.